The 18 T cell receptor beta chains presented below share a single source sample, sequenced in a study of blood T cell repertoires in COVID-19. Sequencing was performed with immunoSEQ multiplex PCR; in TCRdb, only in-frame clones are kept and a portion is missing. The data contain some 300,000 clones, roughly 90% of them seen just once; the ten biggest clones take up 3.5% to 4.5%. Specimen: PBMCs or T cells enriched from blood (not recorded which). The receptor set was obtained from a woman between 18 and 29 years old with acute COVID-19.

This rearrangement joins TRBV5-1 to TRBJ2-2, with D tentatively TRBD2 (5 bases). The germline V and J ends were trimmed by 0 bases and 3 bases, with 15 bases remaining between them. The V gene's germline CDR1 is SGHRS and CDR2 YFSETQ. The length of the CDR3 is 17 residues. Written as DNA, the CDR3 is TGCGCCAGCAGCTTGGGGGCGGGCCGCCCCGACACCGGGGAGCTGTTTTTT. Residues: CASSLGAGRPDTGELFF.

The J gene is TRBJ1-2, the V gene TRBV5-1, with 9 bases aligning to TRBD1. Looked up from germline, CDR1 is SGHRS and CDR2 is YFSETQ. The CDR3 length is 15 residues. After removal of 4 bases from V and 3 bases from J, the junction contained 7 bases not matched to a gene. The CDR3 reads CASSVGQGNYYGYTF. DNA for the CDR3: TGCGCCAGCAGCGTTGGACAGGGGAACTACTATGGCTACACCTTC.

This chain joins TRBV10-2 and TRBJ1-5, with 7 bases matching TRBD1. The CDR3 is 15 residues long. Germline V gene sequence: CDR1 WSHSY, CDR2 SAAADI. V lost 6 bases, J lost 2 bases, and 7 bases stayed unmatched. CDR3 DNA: TGCGCCAGCAGAGGGGGCTCAGGGGGCAATCAGCCCCAGCATTTT. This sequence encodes CASRGGSGGNQPQHF.

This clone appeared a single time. The CDR3 here is CASSSGGADTQYF. The CDR3, as DNA: TGTGCCAGCAGTTCAGGCGGGGCAGATACGCAGTATTTT. The chain uses TRBV28 and TRBJ2-3, with D possibly TRBD2 on 6 matching bases. With 4 bases removed from V and 4 bases from J, the gap between germline ends came to 9 bases. CDR1 MDHEN and CDR2 SYDVKM come from the germline V gene. The CDR3 consists of 13 residues.

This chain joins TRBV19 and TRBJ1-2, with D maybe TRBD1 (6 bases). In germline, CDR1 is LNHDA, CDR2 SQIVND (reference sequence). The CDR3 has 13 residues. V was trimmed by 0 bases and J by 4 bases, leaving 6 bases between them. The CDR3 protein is CASSIEGAYGYTF. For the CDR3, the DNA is TGTGCCAGTAGTATAGAGGGGGCCTATGGCTACACCTTC.

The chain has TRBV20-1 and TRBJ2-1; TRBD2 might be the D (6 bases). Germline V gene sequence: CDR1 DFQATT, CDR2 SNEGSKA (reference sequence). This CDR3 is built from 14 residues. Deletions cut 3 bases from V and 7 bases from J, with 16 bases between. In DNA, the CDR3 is TGCAGTGCTAGTCTTCCCGGGAGTAAGAATGAGCAGTTCTTC. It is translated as CSASLPGSKNEQFF.

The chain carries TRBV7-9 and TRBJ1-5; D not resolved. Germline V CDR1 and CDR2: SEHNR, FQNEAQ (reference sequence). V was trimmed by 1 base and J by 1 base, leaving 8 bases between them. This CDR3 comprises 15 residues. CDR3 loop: CASSLGVNSNQPQHF. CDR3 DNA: TGTGCCAGCAGCTTAGGCGTAAACAGCAATCAGCCCCAGCATTTT.

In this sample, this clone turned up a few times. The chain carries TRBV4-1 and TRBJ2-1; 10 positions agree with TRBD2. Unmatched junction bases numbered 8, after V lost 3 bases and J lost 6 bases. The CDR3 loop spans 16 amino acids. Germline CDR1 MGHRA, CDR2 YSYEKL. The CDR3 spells CASSHGSGRASNEQFF. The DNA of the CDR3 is TGCGCCAGCAGCCATGGGAGCGGGAGGGCTAGCAATGAGCAGTTCTTC.

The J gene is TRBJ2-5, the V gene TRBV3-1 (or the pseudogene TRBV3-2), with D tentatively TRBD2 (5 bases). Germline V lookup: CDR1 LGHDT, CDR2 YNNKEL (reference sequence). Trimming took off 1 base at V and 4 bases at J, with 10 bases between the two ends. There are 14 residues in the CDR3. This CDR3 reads CASSQASYRETQYF. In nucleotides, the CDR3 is TGTGCCAGCAGCCAAGCTAGCTACCGAGAGACCCAGTACTTC.

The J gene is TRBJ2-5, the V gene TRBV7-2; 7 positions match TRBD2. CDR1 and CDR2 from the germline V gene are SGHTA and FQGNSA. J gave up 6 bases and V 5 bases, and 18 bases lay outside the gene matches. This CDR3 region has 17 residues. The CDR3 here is CASSHRAGDSGPKTQYF. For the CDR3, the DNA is TGTGCCAGCAGCCACCGTGCGGGGGACTCCGGACCGAAGACCCAGTACTTC.

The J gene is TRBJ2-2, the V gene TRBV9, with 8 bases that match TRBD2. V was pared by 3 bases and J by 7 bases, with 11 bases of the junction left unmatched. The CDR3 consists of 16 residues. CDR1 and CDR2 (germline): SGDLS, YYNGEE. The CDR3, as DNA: TGTGCCAGCAGCGATCCCCGGACTAGCTTCGGCGGGGAGCTGTTTTTT. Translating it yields CASSDPRTSFGGELFF. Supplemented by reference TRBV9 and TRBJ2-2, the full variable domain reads DSGVTQTPKHLITATGQRVTLRCSPRSGDLSVYWYQQSLDQGLQFLIQYYNGEERAKGNILERFSAQQFPDLHSELNLSSLELGDSALYFCASSDPRTSFGGELFFGEGSRLTVL.

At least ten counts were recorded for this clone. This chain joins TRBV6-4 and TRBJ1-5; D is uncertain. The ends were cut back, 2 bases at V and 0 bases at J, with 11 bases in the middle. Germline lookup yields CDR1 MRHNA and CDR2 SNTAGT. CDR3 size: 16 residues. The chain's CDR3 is CASSDPEGNSNQPQHF. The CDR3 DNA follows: TGTGCCAGCAGTGACCCGGAGGGAAATAGCAATCAGCCCCAGCATTTT.

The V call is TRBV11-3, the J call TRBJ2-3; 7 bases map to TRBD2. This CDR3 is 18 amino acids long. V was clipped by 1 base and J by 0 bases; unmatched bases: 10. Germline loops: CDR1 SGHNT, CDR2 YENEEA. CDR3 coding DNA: TGTGCCAGCAGCTTAGGCGTGGCTAGCGGAGCCAGCACAGATACGCAGTATTTT. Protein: CASSLGVASGASTDTQYF.

CDR3 region: CASSLVTGIGNTIYF. In DNA form, the CDR3 reads TGTGCCAGCAGCTTAGTTACCGGGATTGGAAACACCATATATTTT. The chain is built from TRBV11-2 and TRBJ1-3, with unresolved D. The CDR3 totals 15 residues. The germline CDR1 and CDR2 sequences are SGHAT and FQNNGV. Trimming stripped 1 base from V and 3 bases from J, with 10 bases between.

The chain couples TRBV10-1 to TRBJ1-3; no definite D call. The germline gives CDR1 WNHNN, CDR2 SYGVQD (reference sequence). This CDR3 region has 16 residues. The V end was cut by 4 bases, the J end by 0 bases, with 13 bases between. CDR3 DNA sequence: TGCGCCAGCAGTGGGGGAGACGCGAACTCTGGAAACACCATATATTTT. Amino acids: CASSGGDANSGNTIYF.

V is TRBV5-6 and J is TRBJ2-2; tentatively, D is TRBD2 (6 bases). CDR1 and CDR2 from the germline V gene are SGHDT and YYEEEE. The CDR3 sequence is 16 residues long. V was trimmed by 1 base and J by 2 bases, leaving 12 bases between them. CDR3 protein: CASSLFVAGNTGELFF. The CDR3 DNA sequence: TGTGCCAGCAGCTTGTTCGTGGCGGGAAACACCGGGGAGCTGTTTTTT. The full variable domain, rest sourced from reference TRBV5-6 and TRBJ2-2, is DAGVTQSPTHLIKTRGQQVTLRCSPKSGHDTVSWYQQALGQGPQFIFQYYEEEERQRGNFPDRFSGHQFPNYSSELNVNALLLGDSALYLCASSLFVAGNTGELFFGEGSRLTVL.

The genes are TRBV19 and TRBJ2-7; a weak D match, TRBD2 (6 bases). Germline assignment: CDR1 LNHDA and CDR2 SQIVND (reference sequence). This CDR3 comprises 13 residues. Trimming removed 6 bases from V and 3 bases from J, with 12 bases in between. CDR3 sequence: CASSQRLVYEQYF. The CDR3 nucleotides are TGTGCCAGTAGCCAGAGACTAGTCTACGAGCAGTACTTC. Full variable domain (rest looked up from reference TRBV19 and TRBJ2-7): DGGITQSPKYLFRKEGQNVTLSCEQNLNHDAMYWYRQDPGQGLRLIYYSQIVNDFQKGDIAEGYSVSREKKESFPLTVTSAQKNPTAFYLCASSQRLVYEQYFGPGTRLTVT.

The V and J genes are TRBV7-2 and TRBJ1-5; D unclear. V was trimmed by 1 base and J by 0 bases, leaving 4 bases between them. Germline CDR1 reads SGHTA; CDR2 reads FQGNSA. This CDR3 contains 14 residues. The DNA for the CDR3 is TGTGCCAGCAGCTTAGGTAATAGCAATCAGCCCCAGCATTTT. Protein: CASSLGNSNQPQHF.